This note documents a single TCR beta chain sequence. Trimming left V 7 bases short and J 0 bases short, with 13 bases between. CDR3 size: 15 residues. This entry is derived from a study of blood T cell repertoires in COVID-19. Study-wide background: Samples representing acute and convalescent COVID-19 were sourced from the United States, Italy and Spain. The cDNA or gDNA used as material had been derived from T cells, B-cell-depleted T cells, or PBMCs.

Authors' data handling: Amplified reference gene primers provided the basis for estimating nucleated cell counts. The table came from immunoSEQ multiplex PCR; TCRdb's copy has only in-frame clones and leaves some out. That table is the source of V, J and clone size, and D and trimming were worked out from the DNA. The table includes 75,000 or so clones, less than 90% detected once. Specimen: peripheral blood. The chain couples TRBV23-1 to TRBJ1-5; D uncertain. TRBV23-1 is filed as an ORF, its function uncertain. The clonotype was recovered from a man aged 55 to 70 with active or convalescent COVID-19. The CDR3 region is CASNSRVYSNQPQHF. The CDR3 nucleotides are TGCGCCAGCAACTCTCGGGTTTATAGCAATCAGCCCCAGCATTTT.